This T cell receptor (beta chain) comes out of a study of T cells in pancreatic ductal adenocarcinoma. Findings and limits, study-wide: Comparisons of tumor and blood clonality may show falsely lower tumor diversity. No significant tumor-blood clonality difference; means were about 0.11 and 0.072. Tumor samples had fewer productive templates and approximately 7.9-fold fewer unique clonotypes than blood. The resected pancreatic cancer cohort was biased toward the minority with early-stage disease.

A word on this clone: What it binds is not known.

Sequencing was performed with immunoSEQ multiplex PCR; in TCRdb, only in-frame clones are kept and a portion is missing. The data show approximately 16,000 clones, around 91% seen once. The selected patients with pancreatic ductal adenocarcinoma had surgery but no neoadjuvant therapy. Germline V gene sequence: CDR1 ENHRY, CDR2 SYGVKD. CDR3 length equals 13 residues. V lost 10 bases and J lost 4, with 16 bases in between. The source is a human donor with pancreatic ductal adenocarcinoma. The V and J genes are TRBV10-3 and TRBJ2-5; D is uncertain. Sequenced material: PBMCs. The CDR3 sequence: CATSWTDGETQYF. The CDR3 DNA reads TGTGCCACCTCGTGGACGGACGGAGAGACCCAGTACTTC.